These 13 T cell receptor beta chains were all obtained from the same sample, sequenced in a study of regulatory T cells in long-lasting Graves disease. CDR3-region Arm-PCR and iRepertoire HTBI primers produced the TCR beta libraries. MiXCR was run by TCRdb on the multiplex PCR reads, yielding one entry per CDR3 protein. The table has 200,000 to 250,000 distinct CDR3 sequences, around 20% seen once; the top ten hold around 20%. Time point meaning: newly diagnosed GD, antithyroid drugs for less than 3 months. Extracted PBMC RNA gave rise to the TCR library. The specimen comprised peripheral blood mononuclear cells (PBMCs), sampled at new diagnosis, from a patient treated with antithyroid drugs. The receptors stem from a female donor with Graves disease.

This clonotype came up many times. The gene calls are TRBV19 and TRBJ1-1, with a weak D call TRBD1 (5 bases). CDR3 size: 16 residues. With 0 bases removed from V and 5 bases from J, the gap between germline ends came to 16 bases. Germline V lookup: CDR1 LNHDA, CDR2 SQIVND (reference sequence). As DNA, the CDR3 is TGTGCCAGTAGTATAGAAGGATGGGGGGGAAAAACTGAAGCTTTCTTT. Protein sequence: CASSIEGWGGKTEAFF. Looking up the rest from reference TRBV19 and TRBJ1-1 gives the full variable domain: DGGITQSPKYLFRKEGQNVTLSCEQNLNHDAMYWYRQDPGQGLRLIYYSQIVNDFQKGDIAEGYSVSREKKESFPLTVTSAQKNPTAFYLCASSIEGWGGKTEAFFGQGTRLTVV.

This clonotype has a handful of counts. The chain is built from TRBV10-3 and TRBJ2-3; 11 nucleotides line up with TRBD1. V was clipped by 0 bases and J by 0 bases; unmatched bases: 8. The CDR3 has 19 amino acids. From germline, CDR1 is ENHRY and CDR2 SYGVKD. The CDR3 loop is CAISESTTDRGRSTDTQYF. CDR3 DNA sequence: TGTGCCATCAGTGAGTCAACAACGGACAGGGGGCGTAGCACAGATACGCAGTATTTT.

The rearrangement uses TRBV11-2 and TRBJ1-1, with 7 nucleotides matching TRBD1. Trimming cost V 5 bases and J 4 bases; bases outside gene matches: 7. This CDR3 spans 14 amino acids. In germline, CDR1 is SGHAT, CDR2 FQNNGV. The CDR3 DNA sequence: TGTGCCAGCAGCCGGGACAGCCTGTCCACTGAAGCTTTCTTT. This codes for CASSRDSLSTEAFF.

The genes are TRBV9 and TRBJ2-7; TRBD1 might be the D (8 bases). In germline, CDR1 is SGDLS, CDR2 YYNGEE. The CDR3 is 14 residues long. V was shortened by 4 bases and J by 1 base, with 12 bases between the two germline ends. CDR3 residues: CASSPQGGSYEQYF. The CDR3 nucleotides are TGTGCCAGCAGCCCACAGGGGGGGTCCTACGAGCAGTACTTC.

This clonotype was recorded a few times. This chain uses TRBV15 with TRBJ2-1; the match to TRBD2 covers 12 bases. CDR3 length: 14 residues. Trimming at V came to 5 bases and at J to 10 bases, leaving 6 bases not matched to a gene. CDR1 and CDR2 (germline): LNHNV, YYDKDF (reference sequence). DNA for the CDR3: TGTGCCACCAGCCCACGGACTAGCGGGGCCGAGCAGTTCTTC. Translated, it gives CATSPRTSGAEQFF.

This clonotype was found many times. The gene calls are TRBV19 and TRBJ2-4, with 7 nucleotides matching TRBD1. The CDR3 spans 16 residues. Trimming cost V 4 bases and J 1 base; bases outside gene matches: 7. Germline V gives CDR1 LNHDA, CDR2 SQIVND (reference sequence). The CDR3 coding sequence is TGTGCCAGTAGTACCCCAAGGGGGCCGGCCAAAAACATTCAGTACTTC. Amino acids: CASSTPRGPAKNIQYF.

For the CDR3, the DNA is TGTGCCAGTAGTATAGATCCGCGGGGCTACGAGCAGTACTTC. This translates into CASSIDPRGYEQYF. The rearrangement uses TRBV19 and TRBJ2-7, with a tentative D call TRBD2 (6 bases). V shed 0 bases and J shed 3 bases, with 9 bases lying between them. This CDR3 is 14 amino acids long. Looked up from germline, CDR1 is LNHDA and CDR2 is SQIVND (reference sequence).

Many counts were recorded for this clonotype. The chain is built from TRBV7-9 and TRBJ1-2, with no clear D. The germline V and J ends were trimmed by 0 bases and 4 bases, with 9 bases remaining between them. The CDR3 loop spans 14 amino acids. CDR1 and CDR2 from the germline V gene are SEHNR and FQNEAQ (reference sequence). The CDR3 sequence: CASSLAERAYGYTF. The DNA for the CDR3 is TGTGCCAGCAGCTTAGCCGAGAGAGCCTATGGCTACACCTTC.

About this clonotype itself: A read error may explain this, as a much larger clone is one base away. Written as DNA, the CDR3 is TGTGCCAGCAGCCAAGTCTTCGGGAGAAGCACAGATACGCAGTATTTT. Its protein product is CASSQVFGRSTDTQYF. The chain uses TRBV3-1 and TRBJ2-3; D is possibly TRBD2 (6 bases). The V and J ends lost 1 base and 0 bases respectively, with 11 bases between them. CDR1 LGHDT and CDR2 YNNKEL come from the germline V gene (reference sequence). The CDR3 has 16 amino acids.

At least ten counts were recorded for this clonotype. The chain carries TRBV20-1 and TRBJ2-3; TRBD2 aligns across 11 bases. This CDR3 is built from 15 residues. The J segment lost 4 bases and the V segment lost 6 bases, leaving 9 bases of the junction unmatched. Germline V gene data show CDR1 as DFQATT and CDR2 as SNEGSKA (reference sequence). This chain's CDR3 is CSAPSGGLAADTQYF. CDR3 nucleotide sequence: TGCAGTGCCCCGAGTGGGGGACTAGCGGCAGATACGCAGTATTTT.

At least ten counts were recorded for this clonotype. The CDR3, as DNA: TGCGCCAGCAGCCACCTCTTGACTAGCGGGGCATCGGTAGAGCAGTTCTTC. It codes for CASSHLLTSGASVEQFF. The rearrangement links TRBV4-1 to TRBJ2-1, with 11 bases fitting TRBD2. V trimming: 3 bases; J trimming: 10 bases; junction bases outside the gene matches: 14. From germline, CDR1 is MGHRA and CDR2 YSYEKL. This CDR3 has 17 amino acids.

This chain links TRBV12-5 with TRBJ2-2; D unclear. Germline values: CDR1 LGHNT, CDR2 FRNRAP. This CDR3 has 13 residues. V was cut by 0 bases and J by 7 bases, with 6 bases left in between. CDR3 residues: CASGLVGGGELFF. CDR3 coding DNA: TGTGCTAGTGGTTTGGTAGGTGGCGGGGAGCTGTTTTTT. The variable domain in full, completed from reference TRBV12-5 and TRBJ2-2, reads DARVTQTPRHKVTEMGQEVTMRCQPILGHNTVFWYRQTMMQGLELLAYFRNRAPLDDSGMPKDRFSAEMPDATLATLKIQPSEPRDSAVYFCASGLVGGGELFFGEGSRLTVL.

This clonotype showed up many times. CDR3 in DNA: TGTGCCAGCAGGAACAGGGGTTGGTTGGCCGATACGCAGTATTTT. The encoded protein is CASRNRGWLADTQYF. J is TRBJ2-3 and V is TRBV6-1, with 7 bases lining up with TRBD1. The V gene end was trimmed by 6 bases and the J gene end by 6 bases; junction bases not matched to a gene: 12. CDR1 is MNHNS and CDR2 is SASEGT in the germline V gene. The length of the CDR3 is 15 residues.